This T cell receptor beta chain was sequenced in a study of T cells in Graves' hyperthyroidism and ophthalmopathy. Findings of the study overall: Ophthalmopathy, which appeared later, was predicted by the model a median about 6 months before onset.

Of note for this clonotype: Its antigen is undetermined.

V was pared by 6 bases and J by 4 bases, with 10 bases of the junction left unmatched. Per the germline V gene, CDR1 is DFQATT and CDR2 is SNEGSKA (reference sequence). The CDR3 has 14 amino acids. RNA transcripts yielded amplified TCR beta CDR3 regions. Researchers ran a first-round RT-PCR on the TCR CDR3 using the HTBI primer set. MiXCR was run by TCRdb on the multiplex PCR reads, yielding one entry per CDR3 protein. The sample holds hundreds of thousands of distinct CDR3 sequences; around 15% are singletons and the top ten take 13%. Sequences were obtained from blood. The V gene is TRBV20-1, the J gene TRBJ2-3; TRBD2 matches at 7 bases. This clonotype was obtained from a man between 18 and 29 years old with Graves' ophthalmopathy. The CDR3 loop reads CSAERGESSDTQYF. In DNA, the CDR3 is TGCAGTGCCGAACGGGGGGAGAGCTCAGATACGCAGTATTTT.